This T cell receptor beta chain was documented in a study of shared T cell receptors in the human thymus. TCRdb's copy holds only in-frame clones and misses some; the assay was immunoSEQ multiplex PCR. The sample holds some 400,000 clones, over 90% seen once. The sample was thymocytes. The TCR was taken from a human donor.

The CDR3 DNA sequence: TGTGCCAGCAGCCAAGTTACTAGCGGAACCACAGATACGCAGTATTTT. Protein sequence: CASSQVTSGTTDTQYF. This rearrangement joins TRBV4-2 to TRBJ2-3; 8 bases match TRBD2. V lost 1 base, J lost 2 bases, and 5 bases stayed unmatched. This CDR3 has 16 amino acids. Germline CDR1 reads LGHNA; CDR2 reads YNFKEQ.